This TCR beta chain was identified in a study of T cells in Graves' hyperthyroidism and ophthalmopathy. Template material for amplifying TCR beta CDR3 regions consisted of RNA transcripts. The HTBI primer set drove a first-round RT-PCR of the TCR CDR3. TCRdb reprocessed the multiplex PCR reads with MiXCR, giving one entry per CDR3 protein. The sample lists fewer than 550,000 distinct CDR3 sequences, approximately 25% occurring once. Germline values: CDR1 SGHTA, CDR2 FQGNSA. The CDR3 contains 13 residues. As concerns this clonotype: A much larger clone lies one base from this, so it may be a read error.

The sequence came from a woman between 25 and 40 years old with Graves' ophthalmopathy. Material: blood. The J gene is TRBJ1-1, the V gene TRBV7-2; 7 bases fit TRBD1. As DNA, the CDR3 is TGTGCCAGCAGCTCGGGACAGAACACTGAAGCTTGCTTT. Its protein is CASSSGQNTEACF. The entire variable domain, with the rest obtained from reference TRBV7-2 and TRBJ1-1, is as follows: GAGVSQSPSNKVTEKGKDVELRCDPISGHTALYWYRQSLGQGLEFLIYFQGNSAPDKSGLPSDRFSAERTGGSVSTLTIQRTQQEDSAVYLCASSSGQNTEACFGQGTRLTVV.